Following are 8 T cell receptor beta chains from one sample sequenced in a study of vaccination and CD4 T cells after COVID-19. Cultured CD4+ T-cell DNA underwent Oncomine TCR Beta short-read sequencing. A single record per CDR3 protein comes from TCRdb applying MiXCR to the PCR reads. Of approximately 9,300 distinct CDR3 sequences in the sample, about 49% were seen once. Treatment defined: roughly ten-day PBMC culture with coronavirus spike peptide pools or control peptides (ViraFEST assay). For these receptors, no antigen is known. The sample consisted of CD4+ T cells from blood, cultured in vitro. The receptor source for this set is a human donor who had recovered from COVID-19.

This clonotype occurred a few times. This sequence joins TRBV6-5 and TRBJ2-3; no reliable D call. V lost 0 bases to trimming and J lost 10 bases, with 17 bases between them. The CDR3 covers 15 residues. CDR1 is MNHEY and CDR2 is SVGAGI in the germline V gene. The CDR3 DNA is TGTGCCAGCAGTTACTCTCGCAACCTCAGTCCGCCGCAGTATTTT. It is translated as CASSYSRNLSPPQYF.

The rearrangement joins TRBV7-9 to TRBJ2-5; D is uncertain. The V gene lost 1 base and the J gene lost 6 bases, with 9 bases spanning the gap. Looked up from germline, CDR1 is SEHNR and CDR2 is FQNEAQ (reference sequence). CDR3 length: 13 residues. The CDR3 loop is CASSLGRVKTQYF. In DNA, the CDR3 is TGTGCCAGCAGCTTAGGAAGGGTAAAGACCCAGTACTTC. The whole variable domain, filled in from reference TRBV7-9 and TRBJ2-5, reads DTGVSQNPRHKITKRGQNVTFRCDPISEHNRLYWYRQTLGQGPEFLTYFQNEAQLEKSRLLSDRFSAERPKGSFSTLEIQRTEQGDSAMYLCASSLGRVKTQYFGPGTRLLVL.

This CDR3 reads CSARDPGAINQPQHF. The CDR3 region has the DNA TGCAGTGCTAGAGATCCAGGGGCTATCAATCAGCCCCAGCATTTT. The chain employs TRBV20-1 and TRBJ1-5; D might be TRBD1 (6 bases). Germline-derived CDR1 and CDR2 are DFQATT and SNEGSKA (reference sequence). The germline V and J ends were trimmed by 0 bases and 3 bases, with 12 bases remaining between them. The CDR3 runs 15 residues.

This clonotype was counted a single time. The rearrangement links TRBV27 to TRBJ2-3; 8 bases are shared with TRBD2. V was pared by 2 bases and J by 3 bases, with 19 bases of the junction left unmatched. Germline lookup yields CDR1 MNHEY and CDR2 SMNVEV (reference sequence). The CDR3 extends over 20 amino acids. CDR3 bases: TGTGCCAGCAGTTTAACCCCCACGATGGGGGGTAGCGGGGCGACAGATACGCAGTATTTT. This gives the protein CASSLTPTMGGSGATDTQYF.

The chain uses TRBV30 and TRBJ1-1, with unresolved D. The V end lost 0 bases, the J end lost 1 base, and 9 bases lay between the germline ends. The CDR3 runs to 14 residues. Germline lookup yields CDR1 GTSNPN and CDR2 SVGIG (reference sequence). CDR3 DNA: TGTGCCTGGAGTGTAGGGCGCCAGAACACTGAAGCTTTCTTT. As protein: CAWSVGRQNTEAFF.

The chain uses TRBV7-6 and TRBJ1-4; no reliable D call. This CDR3 region has 15 residues. Germline V CDR1 and CDR2: SGHVS, FNYEAQ. The V and J ends lost 1 base and 5 bases respectively, with 11 bases between them. CDR3 nucleotides: TGTGCCAGCAGCTTAGGCCTGGGTTCGAATGAAAAACTGTTTTTT. This translates into CASSLGLGSNEKLFF.

This chain's CDR3 is CASSPTGGVTEAFF. The DNA for the CDR3 is TGCGCCAGCAGCCCCACCGGCGGGGTGACTGAAGCTTTCTTT. The gene calls are TRBV5-1 and TRBJ1-1, with no clear D. There are 14 residues in the CDR3. Germline CDR1 and CDR2: SGHRS and YFSETQ. The V gene lost 4 bases and the J gene lost 5 bases, with 15 bases spanning the gap.

There are a few counts of this clonotype. CDR3 loop: CASSSRTGLGQPQHF. CDR3 sequence (DNA): TGTGCCAGCAGTTCCCGAACAGGGTTGGGTCAGCCCCAGCATTTT. The V call is TRBV6-5, the J call TRBJ1-5, with D possibly matching TRBD1 (6 bases). The V gene's germline CDR1 is MNHEY and CDR2 SVGAGI. The V end was cut by 4 bases, the J end by 6 bases, with 16 bases between. The CDR3 loop spans 15 amino acids.